This T cell receptor beta chain was sequenced during a study of blood T cell repertoires in COVID-19 (TCRdb year 2020). The study in broad terms: Samples covering the acute and convalescent phases of COVID-19 were provided by collaborators in the United States, Italy and Spain. The material from the prospective study consisted of cDNA or gDNA derived from T cells, B-cell-depleted T cells, or PBMCs. Subjects who had been exposed to COVID-19, were actively infected with it, or had recovered from it provided the deeply sampled blood TCRbeta repertoires that made up the dataset. A freely available public database, intended as a resource for researchers studying the immune response to SARS-CoV-2, is where the repertoires were released. The samples were drawn from the first 160 participants of the ongoing ImmuneRACE study and from 950 to 1,500 subjects provided by 6 global collaborators. A de-identified subject ID, COVID-19 status, age in years and sex were almost always included in the sample metadata. HLA class I and class II types, where available, came from metadata supplied by the sample provider rather than from assay-based typing. General study outcomes and caveats: The amount of clinical and demographic metadata varied by source and participant and was provided uncurated.

Each collaborating institution followed its own protocols to collect whole blood in K2EDTA tubes. Collaborator samples were shipped for TCRbeta analysis as frozen whole blood, isolated PBMCs, or DNA extracted from either sample type. TCRbeta CDR3 regions were amplified from genomic DNA by means of the immunoSEQ Assay, a bias-controlled multiplex PCR. The authors' pipeline ran thus. Within the assay, amplification of reference gene primers was used to estimate how many nucleated cells each sample contained. Sequence reads were collapsed and filtered to measure the absolute abundance of every unique TCRbeta CDR3 rearrangement. For each sample, productive Simpson clonality was calculated as the square root of Simpson's diversity index across productive rearrangements. TCRdb carries this immuneACCESS record with in-frame sequences only. Its versions omit some clonotypes, under half of them owing to an unresolved V gene in the studies checked, with the rest unexplained. V, J and clone size are those of that table, while D and trimming were read from the DNA. Present in this sample are about 98,000 clones, more than 75% of which were seen just once. The ten top clones hold under 20% of the sample.

Concerning this clone itself: Its antigen remains undetermined. No qualities accompany the bases; no much larger clone lies one base away.

In the germline V gene, CDR1 corresponds to KGHDR and CDR2 to SFDVKD. V has 3 bases trimmed and J has 8 bases trimmed; junction bases matching no gene number 6. The cysteine opens and the phenylalanine closes a CDR3 of 14 amino acids. The sequence is cut down to CDR3 DNA, 42 bases in frame from base 1. The sequence joins TRBV24-1 to TRBJ2-1; a stretch of 7 junction bases matches TRBD1. The source is an elderly man with acute or convalescent COVID-19. Material for sequencing was peripheral blood. The CDR3 corresponds to CATSDPTGWYEQFF. The DNA reads TGTGCCACCAGTGATCCGACAGGGTGGTATGAGCAGTTCTTC.